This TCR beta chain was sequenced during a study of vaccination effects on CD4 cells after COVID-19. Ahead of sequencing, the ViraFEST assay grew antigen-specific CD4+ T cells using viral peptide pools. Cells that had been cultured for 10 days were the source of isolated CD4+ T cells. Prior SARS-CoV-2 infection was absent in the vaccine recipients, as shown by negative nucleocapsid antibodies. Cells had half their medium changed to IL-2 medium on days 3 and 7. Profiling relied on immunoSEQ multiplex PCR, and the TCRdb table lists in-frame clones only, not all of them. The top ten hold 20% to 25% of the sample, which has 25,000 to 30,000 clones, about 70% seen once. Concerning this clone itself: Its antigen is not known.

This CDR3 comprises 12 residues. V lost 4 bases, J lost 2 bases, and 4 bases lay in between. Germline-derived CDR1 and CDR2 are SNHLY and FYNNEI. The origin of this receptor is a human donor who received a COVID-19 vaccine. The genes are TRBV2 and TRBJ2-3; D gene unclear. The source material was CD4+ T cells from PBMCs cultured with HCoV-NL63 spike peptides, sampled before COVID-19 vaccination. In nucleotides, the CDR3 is TGTGCCAGCAGTGCTAACACAGATACGCAGTATTTT. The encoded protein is CASSANTDTQYF.